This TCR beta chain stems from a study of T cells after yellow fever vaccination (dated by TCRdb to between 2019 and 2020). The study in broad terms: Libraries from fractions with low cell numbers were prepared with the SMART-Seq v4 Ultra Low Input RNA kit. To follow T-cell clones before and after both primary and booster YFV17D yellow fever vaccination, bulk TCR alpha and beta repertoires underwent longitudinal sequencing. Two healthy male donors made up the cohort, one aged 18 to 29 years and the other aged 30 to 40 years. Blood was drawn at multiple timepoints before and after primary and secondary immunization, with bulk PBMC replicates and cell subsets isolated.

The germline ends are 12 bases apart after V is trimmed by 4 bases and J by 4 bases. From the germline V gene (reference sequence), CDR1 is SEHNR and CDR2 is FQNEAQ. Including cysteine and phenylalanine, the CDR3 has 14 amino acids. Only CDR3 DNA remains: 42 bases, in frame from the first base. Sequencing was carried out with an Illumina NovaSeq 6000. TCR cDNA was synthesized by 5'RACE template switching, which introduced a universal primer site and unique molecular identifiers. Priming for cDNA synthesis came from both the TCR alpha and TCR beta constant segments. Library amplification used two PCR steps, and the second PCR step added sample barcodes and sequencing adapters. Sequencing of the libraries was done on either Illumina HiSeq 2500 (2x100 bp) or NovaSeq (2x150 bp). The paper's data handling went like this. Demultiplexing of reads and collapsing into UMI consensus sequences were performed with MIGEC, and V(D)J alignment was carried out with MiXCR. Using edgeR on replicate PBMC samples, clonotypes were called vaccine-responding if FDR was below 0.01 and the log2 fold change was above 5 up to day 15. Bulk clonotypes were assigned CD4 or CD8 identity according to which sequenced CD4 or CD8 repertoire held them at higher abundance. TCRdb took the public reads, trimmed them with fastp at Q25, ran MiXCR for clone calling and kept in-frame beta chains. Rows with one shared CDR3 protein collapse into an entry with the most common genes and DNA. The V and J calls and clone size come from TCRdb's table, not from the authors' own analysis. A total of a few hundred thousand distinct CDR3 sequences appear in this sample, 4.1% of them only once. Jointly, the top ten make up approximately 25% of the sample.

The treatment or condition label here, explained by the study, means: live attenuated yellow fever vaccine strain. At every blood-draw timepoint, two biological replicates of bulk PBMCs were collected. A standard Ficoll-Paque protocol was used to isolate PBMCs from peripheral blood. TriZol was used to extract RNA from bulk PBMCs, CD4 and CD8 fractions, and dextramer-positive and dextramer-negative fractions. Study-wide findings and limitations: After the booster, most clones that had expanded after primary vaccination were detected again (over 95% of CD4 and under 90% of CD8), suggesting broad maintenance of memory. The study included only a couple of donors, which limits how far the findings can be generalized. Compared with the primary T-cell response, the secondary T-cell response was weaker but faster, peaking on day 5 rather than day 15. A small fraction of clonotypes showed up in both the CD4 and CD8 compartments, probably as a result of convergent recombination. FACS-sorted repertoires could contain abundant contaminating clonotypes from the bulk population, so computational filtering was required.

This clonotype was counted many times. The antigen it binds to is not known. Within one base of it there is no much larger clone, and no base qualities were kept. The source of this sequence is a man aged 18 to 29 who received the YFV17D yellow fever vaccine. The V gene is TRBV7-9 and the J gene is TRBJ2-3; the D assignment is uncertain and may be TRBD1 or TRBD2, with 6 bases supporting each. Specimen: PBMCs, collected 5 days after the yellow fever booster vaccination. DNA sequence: TGTGCCAGCAGCTCCACCGGGGGCGCAGATACGCAGTATTTT. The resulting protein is CASSSTGGADTQYF. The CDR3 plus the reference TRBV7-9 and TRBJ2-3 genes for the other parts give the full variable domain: DTGVSQNPRHKITKRGQNVTFRCDPISEHNRLYWYRQTLGQGPEFLTYFQNEAQLEKSRLLSDRFSAERPKGSFSTLEIQRTEQGDSAMYLCASSSTGGADTQYFGPGTRLTVL.